This T cell receptor beta chain derives from a study of blood T cell repertoires in COVID-19 (dated by TCRdb to between 2020 and 2021). General notes on the study: Samples from collaborators originated in the United States, Italy and Spain and spanned both the acute and convalescent phases of COVID-19. The prospective study material was composed of cDNA or gDNA derived from T cells, B-cell-depleted T cells, or PBMCs. Subjects who had been exposed to COVID-19, were actively infected with it, or had recovered from it provided the deeply sampled blood TCRbeta repertoires that made up the dataset. The samples were drawn from the first 160 participants of the ongoing ImmuneRACE study and from roughly 1,300 subjects provided by 6 global collaborators. The sample metadata nearly always contained a de-identified subject ID, COVID-19 status, age in years and sex. A freely available public database, intended as a resource for researchers studying the immune response to SARS-CoV-2, is where the repertoires were released. Where available, HLA class I and class II types were taken from metadata supplied by the sample provider and were not determined by assay-based typing. Study-wide conclusions, independent of this receptor: The amount of clinical and demographic metadata varied by source and participant and was provided uncurated.

Each collaborating institution followed its own protocols to collect whole blood in K2EDTA tubes. For TCRbeta analysis, collaborators shipped samples in one of three forms: frozen whole blood, isolated PBMCs, or DNA extracted from either of those sample types. Remarks on this clone: It lacks a known antigen. No base-level quality is on record; no much larger clone is a single base apart.

The germline V gene supplies CDR1 SGDLS and CDR2 YYNGEE. From cysteine to phenylalanine, the CDR3 is 16 amino acids long. The DNA shown is the 48-base CDR3, in frame from base 1. Cut back by 0 bases and 1 base, the V and J ends lie 13 bases apart. The immunoSEQ Assay, a bias-controlled multiplex PCR, was used to amplify TCRbeta CDR3 regions from genomic DNA. Concerning the study's data processing: The number of nucleated cells in each sample was estimated from the amplification of reference gene primers within the assay. To quantify the absolute abundance of each unique TCRbeta CDR3 rearrangement, sequence reads were collapsed and filtered. For each sample, productive Simpson clonality was calculated as the square root of Simpson's diversity index over productive rearrangements. This is the immuneACCESS table as TCRdb keeps it, with only in-frame sequences that have V and J called. A part of the clones is gone; compared with another copy, unresolved V genes explain less than half, and the rest is unexplained. The DNA was the basis for D and trimming; V, J and clone size are from that table. The sample includes roughly 66,000 clones, with approximately 86% observed a single time. The leading ten clones occupy about 6.2% of the sample.

This clonotype originated in a man aged 55 to 70 with acute or convalescent COVID-19. The V and J segments used are TRBV9 and TRBJ2-5; TRBD1 is possibly the D segment (6 matching bases). Sample: peripheral blood. The sequence in DNA is TGTGCCAGCAGCGTAGCCCTACGGGACACCCAAGAGACCCAGTACTTC. Its protein is CASSVALRDTQETQYF.